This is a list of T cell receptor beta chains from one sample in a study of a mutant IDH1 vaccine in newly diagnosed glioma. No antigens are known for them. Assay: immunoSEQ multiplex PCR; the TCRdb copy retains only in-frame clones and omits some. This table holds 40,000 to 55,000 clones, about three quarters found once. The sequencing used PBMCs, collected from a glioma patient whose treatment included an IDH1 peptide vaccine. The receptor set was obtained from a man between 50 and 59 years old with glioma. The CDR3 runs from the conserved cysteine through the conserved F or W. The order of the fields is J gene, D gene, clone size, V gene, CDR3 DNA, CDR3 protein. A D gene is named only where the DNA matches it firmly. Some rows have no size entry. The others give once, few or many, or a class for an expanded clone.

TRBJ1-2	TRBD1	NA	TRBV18	TGTGCCAGCTCACCAGAGGGGGCCTATGGCTACACCTTC	CASSPEGAYGYTF
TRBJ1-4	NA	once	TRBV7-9	TGTGCCAGCAGCCCCTCAACAGGGTTGGATGAAAAACTGTTTTTT	CASSPSTGLDEKLFF
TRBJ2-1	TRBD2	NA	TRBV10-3	TGTGCCATCTCATGGGGGAGCGGGGGTTACAATGAGCAGTTCTTC	CAISWGSGGYNEQFF
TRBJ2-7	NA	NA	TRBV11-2	TGTGCCAGCAGCTTAGGACAGTACTACGAGCAGTACTTC	CASSLGQYYEQYF
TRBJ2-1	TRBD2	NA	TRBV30	TGTGCCTTGCGGACTAGCGGGGGGGCGGAGCAGTTCTTC	CALRTSGGAEQFF
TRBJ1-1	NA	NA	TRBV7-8	TGTGCCAGCAGCTTATGGGACACTGAAGCTTTCTTT	CASSLWDTEAFF
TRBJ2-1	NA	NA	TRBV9	TGTGCCAGCAGCCTTCTTGGCCTGTCCTACAATGAGCAGTTCTTC	CASSLLGLSYNEQFF
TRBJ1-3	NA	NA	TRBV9	TGTGCCAGCAGCGTAGGTGTCTCTGGAAACACCATATATTTT	CASSVGVSGNTIYF
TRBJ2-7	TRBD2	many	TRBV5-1	TGCGCCAGCAGCTTGTCCGGGACTAGCGGCACCTACGAGCAGTACTTC	CASSLSGTSGTYEQYF
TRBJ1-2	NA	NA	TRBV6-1	TGTGCCAGCAGTGAGGCCCATCTCTACTATGGCTACACCTTC	CASSEAHLYYGYTF
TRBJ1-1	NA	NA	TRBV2	TGTGCCAGCAGTGCCGGTCCGGGCACTGAAGCTTTCTTT	CASSAGPGTEAFF
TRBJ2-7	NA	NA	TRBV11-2	TGTGCCAGCAGCTTAGAAGGAGGCGGCACCTACGAGCAGTACTTC	CASSLEGGGTYEQYF
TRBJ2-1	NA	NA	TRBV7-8	TGTGCCAGCAGCCCGGACTACCCCAATGAGCAGTTCTTC	CASSPDYPNEQFF
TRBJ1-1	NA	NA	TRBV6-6	TGTGCCAGCACAAGGGACACTGAAGCTTTCTTT	CASTRDTEAFF
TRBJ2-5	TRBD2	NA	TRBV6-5	TGTGCCAGCAGAGGGCTAGCGGGGGGGGAAGAGACCCAGTACTTC	CASRGLAGGEETQYF
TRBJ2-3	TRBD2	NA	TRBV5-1	TGCGCCAGCAGCTTGGGACTAGCGGCCAGCACAGATACGCAGTATTTT	CASSLGLAASTDTQYF
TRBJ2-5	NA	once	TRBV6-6	TGTGCCAGTCGCAAACCGGCAGGAAGGGAGACCCAGTACTTC	CASRKPAGRETQYF
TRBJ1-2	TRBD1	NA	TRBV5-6	TGTGCCAGCAGCCGCGGGGCAGGGGGATCGGATGGCTACACCTTC	CASSRGAGGSDGYTF
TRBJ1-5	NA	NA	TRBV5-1	TGCGCCAGCAGCTTGGACGGGGATCGTAATCAGCCCCAGCATTTT	CASSLDGDRNQPQHF
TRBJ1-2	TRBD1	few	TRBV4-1	TGCGCCAGCAGCCAACCTGACAGGGGGCTAAGTGGCTACACCTTC	CASSQPDRGLSGYTF
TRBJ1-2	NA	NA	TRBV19	TGTGCCAGTAAAACCAAGGGGGACACTAACTATGGCTACACCTTC	CASKTKGDTNYGYTF
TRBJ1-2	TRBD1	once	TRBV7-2	TGTGCCAGCAGAAATACAGGGGGAGGCTACACCTTC	CASRNTGGGYTF
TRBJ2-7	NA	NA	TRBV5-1	TGCGCCAGCAGCCCCCGGACGGGAACCTACGAGCAGTACTTC	CASSPRTGTYEQYF
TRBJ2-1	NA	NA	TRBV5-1	TGCGCCAGCAGCGACCCTGTGGGTGAGCAGTTCTTC	CASSDPVGEQFF
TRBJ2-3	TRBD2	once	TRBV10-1	TGCGCCAGCAGCGCGGGACTAGCGGGGGGAGGCGAAATTACAGATACGCAGTATTTT	CASSAGLAGGGEITDTQYF
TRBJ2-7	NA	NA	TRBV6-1	TGTGCCAGCAGACCCCGGGACGGAGCCAACGAGCAGTACTTC	CASRPRDGANEQYF
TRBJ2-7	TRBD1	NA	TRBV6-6	TGTGCCAGCAGTTCCCGGGACAGAGCCTACGAGCAGTACTTC	CASSSRDRAYEQYF
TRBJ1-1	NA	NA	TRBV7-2	TGTGCCAGCAACTCCTTCTTAGGCGGAGACACTGAAGCTTTCTTT	CASNSFLGGDTEAFF
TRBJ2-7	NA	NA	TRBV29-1	TGCAGCGTTGAAGCTCCTTTAGGGGCTACCTACGAGCAGTACTTC	CSVEAPLGATYEQYF
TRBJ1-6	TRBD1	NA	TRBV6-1	TGTGCCAGCAGTGAGACAGGGGGGAATTCACCCCTCCACTTT	CASSETGGNSPLHF
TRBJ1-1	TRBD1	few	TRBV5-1	TGCGCCAGCAGCCTACAGGGGAATGGGGGAACTGAAGCTTTCTTT	CASSLQGNGGTEAFF
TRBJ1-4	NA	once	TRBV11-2	TGTGCCAGCAGCTTGGCGGGGGGAGTTCTCGAAAAACTGTTTTTT	CASSLAGGVLEKLFF
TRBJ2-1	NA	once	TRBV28	TGTGCCAGCAGTTTATATCTTGAGCAGTTCTTC	CASSLYLEQFF
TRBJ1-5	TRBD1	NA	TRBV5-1	TGCGCCAGCAGCCGCGGGACAGGGGATCAGCCCCAGCATTTT	CASSRGTGDQPQHF
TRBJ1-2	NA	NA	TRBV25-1	TGTGCCAGCAGTGCACAGACTAACTATGGCTACACCTTC	CASSAQTNYGYTF
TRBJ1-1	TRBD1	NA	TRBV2	TGTGCCAGCAATCGACAGGGGAACACTGAAGCTTTCTTT	CASNRQGNTEAFF
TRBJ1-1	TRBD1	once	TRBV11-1	TGTGCCAGCACCCCTCACAGGGGATTGAACACTGAAGCTTTCTTT	CASTPHRGLNTEAFF
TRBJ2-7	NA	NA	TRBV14	TGTGCCAGCAGCCAAGTCCGGGACCTAGGGCTGTACGAGCAGTACTTC	CASSQVRDLGLYEQYF
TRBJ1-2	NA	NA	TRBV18	TGTGCCAGCTTAGGGCCGGTTAGGAGCTATGGCTACACCTTC	CASLGPVRSYGYTF
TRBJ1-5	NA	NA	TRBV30	TGTGCCTGGACCCGAGACGGTCAGCCCCAGCATTTT	CAWTRDGQPQHF
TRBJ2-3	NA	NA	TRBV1	TGCACCAGCAGCCGCGGGGGGGCAAAAGATACGCAGTATTTT	CTSSRGGAKDTQYF
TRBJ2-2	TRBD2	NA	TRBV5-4	TGTGCCAGCAGCCCGGGACTAGCGGGGGGGCCCGTCGACACCGGGGAGCTGTTTTTT	CASSPGLAGGPVDTGELFF
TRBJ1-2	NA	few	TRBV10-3	TGTGCCATCAGTGAGTCCGGCAGGCTCTATGGCTACACCTTC	CAISESGRLYGYTF
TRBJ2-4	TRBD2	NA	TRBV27	TGTGCCAGCAGCCCTACTAGCGGGGGTTATAGAGCCAAAAACATTCAGTACTTC	CASSPTSGGYRAKNIQYF
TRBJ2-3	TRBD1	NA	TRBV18	TGTGCCAGCTCACCAATTAGTTCAAGGGACAGGTTCACAGATACGCAGTATTTT	CASSPISSRDRFTDTQYF
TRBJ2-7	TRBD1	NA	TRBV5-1	TGCGCCAGCAGCAGGCCTAACCGGGACAGGGCTTCCTACGAGCAGTACTTC	CASSRPNRDRASYEQYF
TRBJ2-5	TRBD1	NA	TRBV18	TGTGCCAGCTCACCTCCCGGACAGGGACCACAAGAGACCCAGTACTTC	CASSPPGQGPQETQYF
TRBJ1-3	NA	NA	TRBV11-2	TGTGCCAGCGGTCCAGGAAACACCATATATTTT	CASGPGNTIYF
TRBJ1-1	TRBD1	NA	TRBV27	TGTGCCAGCAGTTCTGGACAGGGGGAAGCTTTCTTT	CASSSGQGEAFF
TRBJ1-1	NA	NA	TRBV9	TGTGCCAGCAGCCCTATGAACAGGAACACTGAAGCTTTCTTT	CASSPMNRNTEAFF
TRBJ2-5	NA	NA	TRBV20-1	TGCAGTGCTAGGATTTGGGAGACCCAGTACTTC	CSARIWETQYF
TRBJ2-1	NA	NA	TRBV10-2	TGCGCCAGCAGACGGAGGGGCGGCGGGGTGGCCAATAATGAGCAGTTCTTC	CASRRRGGGVANNEQFF
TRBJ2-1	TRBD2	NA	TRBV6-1	TGTGCCAGCAGTGACATAGCGGGGGGGGTTGAGCAGTTCTTC	CASSDIAGGVEQFF